The 4 T cell receptor beta chains presented below share a single source sample, sequenced in a study of blood T cells in healthy people across ages. A second PCR of roughly 7 to 11 cycles used a sample-barcoded 5' primer and a J-beta primer mix. TCRdb reanalysed the 5' RACE reads using MiXCR and keeps one entry per CDR3 protein. The data hold 1.5 million to 2 million distinct CDR3 sequences, with roughly 28% observed a single time. Input material: blood. The receptors shown here come from a woman aged 30 to 39 in good health.

This clonotype was counted only a few times. J is TRBJ2-1 and V is TRBV7-2, with D possibly matching TRBD2 (6 bases). The V and J ends lost 5 bases and 8 bases respectively, with 16 bases between them. Per the germline V gene, CDR1 is SGHTA and CDR2 is FQGNSA. This CDR3 comprises 14 residues. CDR3 coding DNA: TGTGCCAGCAGCAAACACGGGAGAGTCGATGAGCAGTTCTTC. Translated, it gives CASSKHGRVDEQFF.

The chain uses TRBV4-1 and TRBJ2-4; D call uncertain. The end of the DNA aligns better with TRBJ2-7, so the J call may be wrong. CDR1 and CDR2 (germline): MGHRA, YSYEKL. CDR3 length equals 14 residues. CDR3 DNA: TGCGCCAGCAGCCAAGTAGGAACAGCCTACGAGCAGTACGTC. Translated, it gives CASSQVGTAYEQYV.

This chain joins TRBV30 and TRBJ2-7, with 7 bases matching TRBD2. There are 14 residues in the CDR3. Trimming removed 0 bases from V and 0 bases from J; junction bases left unmatched: 2. Germline CDR1 reads GTSNPN; CDR2 reads SVGIG (reference sequence). The CDR3 protein is CAWSVGGSSYEQYF. In nucleotides, the CDR3 is TGTGCCTGGAGTGTAGGCGGGAGCTCCTACGAGCAGTACTTC.

This clonotype was picked up one time. The chain combines TRBV12-3 or TRBV12-4 with TRBJ2-3; 9 positions match TRBD1. The CDR3 extends over 15 amino acids. Losses at the gene ends were 6 bases for V and 4 bases for J; bases not matched to a gene: 8. This chain's CDR3 is CASRTGGVRADTQYF. The CDR3 nucleotides are TGTGCCAGCAGGACAGGGGGAGTAAGAGCAGATACGCAGTATTTT.